This T cell receptor beta chain came from a study of human thymus T cells (dated by TCRdb to 2018 to 2021). About the investigation overall: The study described the TCR alpha and beta repertoires in about eight infant thymus samples and a few matching peripheral blood samples. Donor ages ranging from about 6 to 250 days were recorded, and roughly six male and a couple of female infants were included in the cohort.

The full study reports these points: The related research reported highly overlapping thymic TCR repertoires among unrelated individuals. On average, thymus samples gave roughly 800,000 unique TCRB clonotypes, whereas blood samples gave around 84,000. Biased V and J gene segment usage appeared to be present in both thymic and peripheral blood repertoires.

The immunoSEQ multiplex PCR assay was used to amplify the TCRB and TCRAD loci from a standardized quantity of quality-controlled genomic DNA. The amplicons covered the V(D)J region and were long enough to include the CDR3 and to identify the V and J genes. The commercial immunoSEQ service was used to sequence amplicons on an Illumina platform. The paper's data handling went like this. Corrections for primer bias and sequencing errors followed previously described methods, while TCRAD and TCRB definitions were based on the IMGT database. Repertoires were analysed with immunoSEQ Analyzer 3.0 and VDJTools, covering basic statistics, V/J segment usage, diversity estimates, rarefaction and pairwise overlap. To estimate diversity, the Chao1, ChaoE, Efron-Thisted, Shannon and inverse Simpson indices were applied, and diversity was also estimated on datasets down-sampled to the smallest sample. For repertoire overlap, CDR3 nucleotide sequence, V gene and J gene had to match strictly, and clustering was done by Jaccard-based multidimensional scaling. The table comes from immuneACCESS by way of TCRdb, which keeps in-frame sequences with V and J called. Part of the clones is missing from these tables; in studies checked, under half for an unresolved V gene and the rest for unknown reasons. V, J and clone size are those of that table, while D and trimming were read from the DNA. Counted in this sample were some 72,000 clones; 90% to 98% of them appeared once. Under 0.035% of the sample goes to the ten largest clones.

V and J are trimmed by 5 bases and 3 bases, and the gene matches miss 7 bases of the junction. The CDR3, from cysteine to phenylalanine, totals 14 residues. The DNA shown is the 42-base CDR3, in frame from base 1. The germline V gene supplies CDR1 SGHRS and CDR2 YFSETQ. For this clone: Which antigen it targets is not known. Qualities for individual bases were not recorded, and no much larger clone is one base off.

Thymus tissue was obtained as surgical resects removed during corrective cardiac surgery. Donors were immunologically healthy infants undergoing open corrective cardiac surgery for congenital heart defects in Finland. Thymocytes were released mechanically from tissue and stored at -70 °C as pellets of roughly 9.5-31 million cells. Genomic DNA was extracted from frozen cell pellets with a QIAsymphony instrument. The source material was thymus tissue. Recombination joined TRBV5-1 with TRBJ2-7, with 8 junctional bases fitting TRBD1. The sequence derives from a boy in the first two years of life with a congenital heart defect but otherwise immunologically healthy. The CDR3 amino acid sequence is: CASRGPGGFYEQYF. The DNA reads as follows: TGCGCCAGCAGGGGGCCAGGGGGCTTCTACGAGCAGTACTTC.